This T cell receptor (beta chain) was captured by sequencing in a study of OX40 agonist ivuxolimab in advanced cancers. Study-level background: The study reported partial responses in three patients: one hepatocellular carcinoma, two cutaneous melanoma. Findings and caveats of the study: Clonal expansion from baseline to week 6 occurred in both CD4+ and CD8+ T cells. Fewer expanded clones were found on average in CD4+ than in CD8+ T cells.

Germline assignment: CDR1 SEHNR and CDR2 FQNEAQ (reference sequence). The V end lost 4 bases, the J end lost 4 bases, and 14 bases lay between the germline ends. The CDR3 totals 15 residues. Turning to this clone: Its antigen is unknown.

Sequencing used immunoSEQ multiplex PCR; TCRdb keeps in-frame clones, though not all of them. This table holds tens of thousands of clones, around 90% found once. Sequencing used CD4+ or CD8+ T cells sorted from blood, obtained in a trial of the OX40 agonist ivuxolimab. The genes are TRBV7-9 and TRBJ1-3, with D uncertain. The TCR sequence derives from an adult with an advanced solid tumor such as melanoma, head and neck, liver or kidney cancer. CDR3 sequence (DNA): TGTGCCAGCAGCTACCCGCAGGATCGCGGAAACACCATATATTTT. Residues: CASSYPQDRGNTIYF.